These T cell receptor beta chains were read from a single sample in a study of blood T cell repertoires in COVID-19. Here immunoSEQ multiplex PCR was the method, and the copy in TCRdb shows in-frame clones only, minus some. Of about 200,000 clones detected, roughly 87% appear once; the ten largest clones hold roughly 8%. Sequenced sample: peripheral blood. The receptors shown here come from a woman in her sixties or seventies with COVID-19, enrolled during active disease. Each CDR3 is given with its conserved first and last residue. Each record gives: V gene, D gene, clone size, J gene, CDR3 DNA, CDR3 protein. The D gene is left open where the match is weak. The size entry is marked missing in some rows and otherwise reads once, few, many or a size class.

TRBV4-2	NA	NA	TRBJ1-2	TGTGCCAGCAGCCAAGATCGGGGTATCCCCTATGGCTACACCTTC	CASSQDRGIPYGYTF
TRBV28	TRBD2	NA	TRBJ2-2	TGTGCCAGCAGTCCGCTGGGTAGCGGGATGACCGGGGAGCTGTTTTTT	CASSPLGSGMTGELFF
TRBV2	TRBD2	NA	TRBJ2-1	TGTGCCAGCAGTGGGACTAGCGGGGGTCGAATTTCCTACAATGAGCAGTTCTTC	CASSGTSGGRISYNEQFF
TRBV6-5	TRBD2	NA	TRBJ2-2	TGTGCCAGCTTTAGCGGGGACGCGAACACCGGGGAGCTGTTTTTT	CASFSGDANTGELFF
TRBV3-1/TRBV3-2	NA	NA	TRBJ1-3	TGTGCCAGCAGCCAACAGGACTCTGGAAACACCATATATTTT	CASSQQDSGNTIYF
TRBV7-2	TRBD1	NA	TRBJ1-1	TGTGCCAGCAGCTTACAACAGGGGATCGCTGAAGCTTTCTTT	CASSLQQGIAEAFF
TRBV7-8	NA	NA	TRBJ1-4	TGTGCCAGCAGCTTAGCCTATAATGAAAAACTGTTTTTT	CASSLAYNEKLFF
TRBV7-8	NA	NA	TRBJ1-5	TGTGCCAGCAGCCCTCTCCCCCTTGAGCAGCCCCAGCATTTT	CASSPLPLEQPQHF
TRBV7-2	NA	NA	TRBJ2-7	TGTGCCAGCAGCCGCGGACAATACTCCTACGAGCAGTACTTC	CASSRGQYSYEQYF
TRBV28	TRBD1	NA	TRBJ1-5	TGTGCCAGCAGTCCAGACAGGGCTCAGCCCCAGCATTTT	CASSPDRAQPQHF
TRBV3-1/TRBV3-2	NA	NA	TRBJ2-1	TGTGCCAGCAGCCTGAGTAGCGGATACAATGAGCAGTTCTTC	CASSLSSGYNEQFF
TRBV10-3	TRBD2	NA	TRBJ2-1	TGTGCCATCAGTGTTCAGACTAGCGGGAGGTTCGGGAATGAGCAGTTCTTC	CAISVQTSGRFGNEQFF
TRBV28	TRBD1	few	TRBJ1-2	TGTGCCAGCAGCTCAGGACAGGGGGGTGGCTACACCTTC	CASSSGQGGGYTF
TRBV27	TRBD2	NA	TRBJ2-7	TGTGCCAGCAGTACTAGCGGGAGTTGGTACGAGCAGTACTTC	CASSTSGSWYEQYF
TRBV12-3/TRBV12-4	NA	once	TRBJ2-3	TGTGCCAGCAGTTTAGGAGGGGATACGCAGTATTTT	CASSLGGDTQYF
TRBV28	NA	NA	TRBJ1-1	TGTGCCAGCAGTTTAACACCCAGTGGAGCTTTCTTT	CASSLTPSGAFF
TRBV27	TRBD1	NA	TRBJ1-6	TGTGCCAGCAGATCCCGGGACAGGGGTTCTGATTCACCCCTCCACTTT	CASRSRDRGSDSPLHF
TRBV27	NA	NA	TRBJ1-1	TGTGCCAGCAGAACAGGGATGAACACTGAAGCTTTCTTT	CASRTGMNTEAFF
TRBV6-5	TRBD1	NA	TRBJ1-2	TGTGCCAGCAGTTACTATCAGGGACAGGTGGATGGCTACACCTTC	CASSYYQGQVDGYTF
TRBV5-4	TRBD2	NA	TRBJ2-5	TGTGCCAGCAGCCGGGGACTAGCGGGAGCACAAGAGACCCAGTACTTC	CASSRGLAGAQETQYF
TRBV25-1	TRBD2	NA	TRBJ2-1	TGTGCCAGCAACACCCCTGGACTAGCGGGGACCAATGAGCAGTTCTTC	CASNTPGLAGTNEQFF
TRBV28	NA	NA	TRBJ2-7	TGTGCCACCCAGTTAGCAGGGAAAGGCTACGAGCAGTACTTC	CATQLAGKGYEQYF
TRBV18	TRBD1	few	TRBJ1-1	TGTGCCAGCCTGGCGACCAGGGGGCTTTGGGGTGAAGCTTTCTTT	CASLATRGLWGEAFF
TRBV3-1/TRBV3-2	NA	NA	TRBJ1-6	TGTGCCAGCAGCCTCGTTCCAGGGCGGAATTCACCCCTCCACTTT	CASSLVPGRNSPLHF
TRBV20-1	NA	once	TRBJ2-1	TGCAGTGCTAGTTGGTCTCGCGGGGCATTGAGCTCCTACAATGAGCAGTTCTTC	CSASWSRGALSSYNEQFF
TRBV12-2	NA	NA	TRBJ2-3	TGTGCAAGTCGCTTCCGGGGGAGCACAGATACGCAGTATTTT	CASRFRGSTDTQYF
TRBV7-3	NA	NA	TRBJ2-2	TGTGCCAGCAGCTTAGGCAGGAACACCGGGGAGCTGTTTTTT	CASSLGRNTGELFF
TRBV6-5	NA	NA	TRBJ1-1	TGTGCCAGCAGGCTAGGGGGAGCATGGTTT	CASRLGGAWF
TRBV6-5	TRBD1	NA	TRBJ2-7	TGTGCCAGCGGTAGGATGACAGGGAGTGGTTACGAGCAGTACTTC	CASGRMTGSGYEQYF
TRBV10-3	NA	NA	TRBJ1-1	TGTGCCATCAGTGAGTCGTGGGACACCGAGAACACTGAAGCTTTCTTT	CAISESWDTENTEAFF
TRBV14	TRBD1	NA	TRBJ2-6	TGTGCCAGCAGCCTTAGAACAGGGGTTGGGGCCAACGTCCTGACTTTC	CASSLRTGVGANVLTF
TRBV12-5	TRBD1	NA	TRBJ1-6	TGTGCTAGTGGTTCCCGGACAGGGGGCTCACCACCCCTCCACTTT	CASGSRTGGSPPLHF
TRBV29-1	TRBD1	NA	TRBJ2-5	TGCAGCGCAAAGGACAGGGGAGAGACCCAGTACTTC	CSAKDRGETQYF
TRBV7-9	TRBD2	NA	TRBJ2-2	TGTGCCAGCAGCCCCGGGACTAGCGGGACTACCGGGGAGCTGTTTTTT	CASSPGTSGTTGELFF
TRBV6-5	NA	NA	TRBJ1-1	TGTGCCAGCAGTTCAGGGAACACTGAAGCTTTCTTT	CASSSGNTEAFF
TRBV23-1	NA	NA	TRBJ1-6	TGCGCCAGCAGTTGCTGGCCTAGATCACCCCTCCACTTT	CASSCWPRSPLHF
TRBV5-1	TRBD2	once	TRBJ2-7	TGCGCCAGCAGCTTGGGGGCTAGCGGTTTGTACGAGCAGTACTTC	CASSLGASGLYEQYF
TRBV9	NA	NA	TRBJ2-5	TGTGCCAGCAGCGTAGGGGCAGGGTTGGGTTGGCAGACCCAGTACTTC	CASSVGAGLGWQTQYF
TRBV24-1	NA	NA	TRBJ1-5	TGTGCCACCAGTGATCCCGGGAGCGCGGATCAGCCCCAGCATTTT	CATSDPGSADQPQHF
TRBV19	NA	NA	TRBJ1-3	TGTGCCAGTAGTCGGACAGGAAACACCATATATTTT	CASSRTGNTIYF
TRBV19	TRBD1	NA	TRBJ2-2	TGTGCCAGTGTAGGGACAGGGTTGACCGGGGAGCTGTTTTTT	CASVGTGLTGELFF
TRBV30	TRBD1	once	TRBJ2-1	TGTGCCTGGAGTGGTAGGCAGGGGGTAAACTATGAGCAGTTCTTC	CAWSGRQGVNYEQFF
TRBV11-1	NA	NA	TRBJ2-5	TGTGCCAGCAGCTGGGGAGGAGCACAAGAGACCCAGTACTTC	CASSWGGAQETQYF
TRBV5-1	NA	NA	TRBJ2-1	TGCGCCAGCAGCTTGGTCGCGCCATCGGGGGTGGGAATCCACAATGAGCAGTTCTTC	CASSLVAPSGVGIHNEQFF
TRBV6-2/TRBV6-3	TRBD2	NA	TRBJ2-2	TGTGCCAGCAGTTACAGTAGCGGGAGATTTGTGGACACCGGGGAGCTGTTTTTT	CASSYSSGRFVDTGELFF